This T cell receptor beta chain was identified in a study of CD8 T cells in Susac syndrome. Reverse transcription used roughly 0.45 to 1 ug RNA and random hexamers. TCRdb ran MiXCR on the immunoSEQ multiplex PCR reads and lists one entry per CDR3 protein. The table has about 130,000 distinct CDR3 sequences, about 93% seen once. Comment on this clonotype: Its specificity is unknown.

Study observations and caveats: The study's TCR sequencing and HLA analysis drew on a certain number of individuals. That number was acknowledged as relatively small. Susac-specific public clones numbered fewer than 20 in total CD8+ repertoires (and about five in CD8+ TEMRA repertoires).

Germline V gene sequence: CDR1 SGHAT, CDR2 FQNNGV. J gave up 4 bases and V 1 base, and 7 bases lay outside the gene matches. The CDR3 runs to 16 residues. The source of this sequence is a human donor with Susac syndrome. Sequencing was performed on CD8+ T cells from PBMCs. The gene calls are TRBV11-2 and TRBJ2-3, with 8 positions matching TRBD2. CDR3 sequence (DNA): TGTGCCAGCAGCTTAGTAACGGGGGGGCCCGCAGATACGCAGTATTTT. It encodes CASSLVTGGPADTQYF.